The clone carrying this T cell receptor beta chain was picked up a small number of times. This sample was taken from a study of T cells in Graves' hyperthyroidism and ophthalmopathy. Amplified TCR beta CDR3 regions derived from RNA transcripts. HTBI primers were employed in a first-round RT-PCR of the TCR CDR3. TCRdb re-called the multiplex PCR reads with MiXCR, one entry per CDR3 protein. The sample holds roughly 380,000 distinct CDR3 sequences, roughly 13% seen once. This CDR3 has 14 amino acids. The germline V gene has CDR1 SGHAT and CDR2 FQNNGV. Trimming stripped 7 bases from V and 7 bases from J, with 14 bases between.

The source of this sequence is a man aged 25-40 years with Graves' hyperthyroidism that later progressed to Graves' ophthalmopathy. The chain uses TRBV11-2 and TRBJ1-6; maybe TRBD1 (5 bases). The sequencing sample was made of blood. Here the CDR3 reads CASTLGRRNSPLHF. CDR3 nucleotide sequence: TGTGCCAGCACCCTGGGGCGGAGAAATTCACCCCTCCACTTT.